These T cell receptor beta chains were read from a single sample in a study of early T cells in non-severe SARS-CoV-2 infection. TCRdb recomputed calls from the 5' RACE reads with MiXCR, one row per CDR3 protein. The table lists around 50,000 distinct CDR3 sequences, about 9.8% of them singletons. Material: whole blood. The source of these receptors is an adult who was a healthcare worker with PCR-confirmed SARS-CoV-2 infection or an uninfected control (not recorded which). CDR3s include the opening cysteine and the closing phenylalanine or tryptophan. D genes are given only for firm matches. Size values are once, few and many counts, or a class for expanded clones, and some rows have none.

TRBV10-3,few,TRBJ2-1,NA,TGTGCCATCAGGGGGGTTACGAATGAGCAGTTCTTC,CAIRGVTNEQFF
TRBV28,medium-sized,TRBJ2-3,TRBD2,TGTGCCAGCAGGCGATCGACTAGCGGGACCAGAGATACGCAGTATTTT,CASRRSTSGTRDTQYF
TRBV20-1,NA,TRBJ2-1,NA,TGCAGTGCTAGTCCCCTATCATACAATGAGCAGTTCTTC,CSASPLSYNEQFF
TRBV7-9,few,TRBJ2-2,TRBD1,TGTGCCAGCAGCGCTGACAGGGGAGAGTACACCGGGGAGCTGTTTTTT,CASSADRGEYTGELFF
TRBV28,NA,TRBJ2-7,TRBD2,TGTGCCAGCAATCCCCCGGGGGGGCCTTCCTACGAGCAGTACTTC,CASNPPGGPSYEQYF
TRBV6-2/TRBV6-3,many,TRBJ1-5,NA,TGTGCCAGCAGCTCCACATTTAACCCCCAGCATTTT,CASSSTFNPQHF
TRBV5-1,medium-sized,TRBJ2-1,TRBD2,TGCGCCAGCAGCTGGACTAGCGGGAGTCCTCAAATCTACAATGAGCAGTTCTTC,CASSWTSGSPQIYNEQFF
TRBV12-5,many,TRBJ2-5,NA,TGTGCTAGTGGTTTGGTACGGGCCGCGGAGACCCAGTACTTC,CASGLVRAAETQYF
TRBV30,NA,TRBJ2-4,TRBD2,TGTGCCTTCGGGACTAGCGGGAGACATACCAAAAACATTCAGTACTTC,CAFGTSGRHTKNIQYF
TRBV3-1,few,TRBJ2-7,NA,TGTGCCAGCAGCCAAGTTGTGGGAGCGTACGAGCAGTACTTC,CASSQVVGAYEQYF
TRBV6-5,few,TRBJ1-1,NA,TGTGCCAGCAGTACTCCAGCGGGGGACACTGAAGCTTTCTTT,CASSTPAGDTEAFF
TRBV29-1,few,TRBJ2-7,NA,TGCAGCGTCTCGACAGGCTCCTACGAGCAGTACTTC,CSVSTGSYEQYF
TRBV4-2,NA,TRBJ2-7,NA,TGTGCCAGCAGCCGGCAGTTGGGGAACTACGAGCAGTACTTC,CASSRQLGNYEQYF
TRBV5-6,many,TRBJ2-6,NA,TGTGCCAGCAGCCCGCCAGGGACAACTGGGGCCAACGTCCTGACTTTC,CASSPPGTTGANVLTF
TRBV28,many,TRBJ1-1,TRBD1,TGTGCCAGCAGTCCCCCATCGACAGGGATGAACACTGAAGCTTTCTTT,CASSPPSTGMNTEAFF
TRBV5-5,few,TRBJ2-3,NA,TGTGCCAGCAGCTTGAAGTGGGACAGCACAGATACGCAGTATTTT,CASSLKWDSTDTQYF
TRBV4-1,many,TRBJ2-7,TRBD1,TGCGCCAGCAGCCAAGATGCTGGACAGGGGGCGGGCGAGCAGTACTTC,CASSQDAGQGAGEQYF
TRBV28,few,TRBJ2-5,TRBD1,TGTGCCAGCAGTCCTGCTTTCCGGGACAGCCGGACCCAGTACTTC,CASSPAFRDSRTQYF
TRBV20-1,many,TRBJ1-5,NA,TGCAGTGCTTCCCCGGGGGCAGATCTTAGCAATCAGCCCCAGCATTTT,CSASPGADLSNQPQHF
TRBV28,many,TRBJ1-3,NA,TGTGCCAGCATTTGGTCTGGGGGAAACACCATATATTTT,CASIWSGGNTIYF